Listed here are 3 T cell receptor beta chains from one sample, sequenced in a study of OX40 agonist ivuxolimab in advanced cancers. Profiling relied on immunoSEQ multiplex PCR, and the TCRdb table lists in-frame clones only, not all of them. The sample has about 73,000 clones; roughly 87% are singletons. Sequenced here: CD4+ or CD8+ T cells sorted from blood, sampled in a trial of the OX40 agonist ivuxolimab. These receptors originate from an adult with an advanced solid tumor such as melanoma, head and neck, liver or kidney cancer.

The V gene is TRBV6-1, the J gene TRBJ2-7; TRBD1 is a possible D gene (5 bases). V shed 6 bases and J shed 9 bases, with 9 bases lying between them. The germline gives CDR1 MNHNS, CDR2 SASEGT. The CDR3 is 10 amino acids. In DNA form, the CDR3 reads TGTGCCAGCAGCGCAGGGTGGCAGTACTTC. Translating gives CASSAGWQYF.

V gene TRBV18 combines with J gene TRBJ1-5, with D unclear. CDR3 length: 13 amino acids. Trimming removed 6 bases at V and 3 bases at J, with 9 bases between. Germline V lookup: CDR1 KGHSH, CDR2 LQKENI. The CDR3 DNA sequence: TGTGCCAGCTCGGAGGCTGTCAATCAGCCCCAGCATTTT. This gives the protein CASSEAVNQPQHF.

This clone rates as medium-sized. The chain recombines TRBV7-9 with TRBJ1-2, with 8 bases aligning to TRBD1. The germline CDR1 and CDR2 sequences are SEHNR and FQNEAQ (reference sequence). This CDR3 has 16 amino acids. Losses at the gene ends were 6 bases for V and 3 bases for J; bases not matched to a gene: 12. CDR3 coding DNA: TGTGCCAGCAGTTTAAACATTATGACAGGGGACTATGGCTACACCTTC. This gives the protein CASSLNIMTGDYGYTF.